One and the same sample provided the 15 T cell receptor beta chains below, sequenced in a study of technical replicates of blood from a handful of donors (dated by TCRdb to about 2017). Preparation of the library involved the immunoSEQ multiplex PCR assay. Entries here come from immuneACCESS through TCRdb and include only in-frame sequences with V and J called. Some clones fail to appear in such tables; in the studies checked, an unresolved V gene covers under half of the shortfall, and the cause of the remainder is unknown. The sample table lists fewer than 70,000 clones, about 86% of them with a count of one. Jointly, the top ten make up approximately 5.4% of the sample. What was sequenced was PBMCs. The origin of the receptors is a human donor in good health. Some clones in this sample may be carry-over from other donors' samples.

CDR3 protein: CASSLGSGTSLGGYTF. The CDR3 DNA reads as TGTGCCAGCAGCTTAGGATCTGGGACATCCCTCGGCGGCTACACCTTC. The chain combines TRBV7-9 with TRBJ1-2; a possible D gene is TRBD1 (6 bases). Germline V lookup: CDR1 SEHNR, CDR2 FQNEAQ (reference sequence). CDR3 length: 16 amino acids. V lost 1 base and J lost 8, with 20 bases in between.

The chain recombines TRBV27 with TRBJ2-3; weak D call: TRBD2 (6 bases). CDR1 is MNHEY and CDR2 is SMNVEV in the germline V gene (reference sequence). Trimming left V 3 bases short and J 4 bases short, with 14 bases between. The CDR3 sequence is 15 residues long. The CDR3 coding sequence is TGTGCCAGCAGTTTCGGGCGGGGTATTTCAGATACGCAGTATTTT. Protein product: CASSFGRGISDTQYF.

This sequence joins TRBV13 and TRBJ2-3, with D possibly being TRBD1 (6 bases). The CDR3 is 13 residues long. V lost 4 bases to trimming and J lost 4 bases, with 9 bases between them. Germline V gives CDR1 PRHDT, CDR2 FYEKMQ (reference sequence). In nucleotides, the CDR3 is TGTGCCAGCAGCTCGTCAGGGGCAGATACGCAGTATTTT. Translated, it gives CASSSSGADTQYF.

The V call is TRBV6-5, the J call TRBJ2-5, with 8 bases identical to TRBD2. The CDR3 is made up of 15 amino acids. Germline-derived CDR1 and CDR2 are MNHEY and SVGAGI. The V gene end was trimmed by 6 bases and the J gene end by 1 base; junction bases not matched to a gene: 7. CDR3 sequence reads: CASRKAGECQETQYF. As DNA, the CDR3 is TGTGCCAGCAGGAAAGCGGGAGAATGCCAAGAGACCCAGTACTTC.

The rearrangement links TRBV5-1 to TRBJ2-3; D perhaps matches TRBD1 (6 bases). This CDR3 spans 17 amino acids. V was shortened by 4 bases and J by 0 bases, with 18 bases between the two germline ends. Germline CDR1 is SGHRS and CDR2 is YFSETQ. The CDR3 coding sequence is TGCGCCAGCAGCGTGCTACCGGGACACCGGAGCACAGATACGCAGTATTTT. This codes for CASSVLPGHRSTDTQYF.

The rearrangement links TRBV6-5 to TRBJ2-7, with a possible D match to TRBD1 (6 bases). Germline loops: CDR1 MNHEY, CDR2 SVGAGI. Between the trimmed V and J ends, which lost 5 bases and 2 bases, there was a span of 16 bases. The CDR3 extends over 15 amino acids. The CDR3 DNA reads TGTGCCAGCAGTGCTCCAGGGGAAGGCACCTACGAGCAGTACTTC. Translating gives CASSAPGEGTYEQYF.

CDR3 DNA: TGCGCCAGCGAAACAGGGGACCTCTACAATGAGCAGTTCTTC. Its translation: CASETGDLYNEQFF. The chain is built from TRBV5-1 and TRBJ2-1; 7 nucleotides match TRBD1. Trimming cost V 7 bases and J 3 bases; bases outside gene matches: 7. The CDR3 length is 14 residues. Germline CDR1 and CDR2: SGHRS and YFSETQ.

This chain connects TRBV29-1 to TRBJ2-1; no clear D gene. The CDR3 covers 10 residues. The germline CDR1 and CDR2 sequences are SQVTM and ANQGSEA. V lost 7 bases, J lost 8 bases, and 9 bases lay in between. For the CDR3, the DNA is TGCAGCGCTGGCCAGGATGAGCAGTTCTTC. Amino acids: CSAGQDEQFF.

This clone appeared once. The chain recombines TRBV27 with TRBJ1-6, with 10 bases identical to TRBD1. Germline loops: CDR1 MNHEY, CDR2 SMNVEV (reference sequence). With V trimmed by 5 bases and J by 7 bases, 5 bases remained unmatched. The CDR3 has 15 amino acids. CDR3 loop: CASSPGDRGNSPLHF. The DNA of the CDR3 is TGTGCCAGCAGTCCGGGGGACAGGGGAAATTCACCCCTCCACTTT.

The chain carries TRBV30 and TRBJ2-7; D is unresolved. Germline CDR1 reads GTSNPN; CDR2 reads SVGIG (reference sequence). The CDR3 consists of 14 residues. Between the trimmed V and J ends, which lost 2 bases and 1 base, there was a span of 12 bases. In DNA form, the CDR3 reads TGTGCCTGGAGTCTTGGGCAGCTGTCCTACGAGCAGTACTTC. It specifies CAWSLGQLSYEQYF. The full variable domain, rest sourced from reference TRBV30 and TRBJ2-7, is SQTIHQWPATLVQPVGSPLSLECTVEGTSNPNLYWYRQAAGRGLQLLFYSVGIGQISSEVPQNLSASRPQDRQFILSSKKLLLSDSGFYLCAWSLGQLSYEQYFGPGTRLTVT.

CDR3 in DNA: TGCAGCGTTCAAGGACAGCTGAACACTGAAGCTTTCTTT. Translating gives CSVQGQLNTEAFF. This chain links TRBV29-1 with TRBJ1-1, with D perhaps matching TRBD1 (6 bases). The CDR3 covers 13 residues. The germline gives CDR1 SQVTM, CDR2 ANQGSEA. The germline V and J ends were trimmed by 5 bases and 0 bases, with 10 bases remaining between them.

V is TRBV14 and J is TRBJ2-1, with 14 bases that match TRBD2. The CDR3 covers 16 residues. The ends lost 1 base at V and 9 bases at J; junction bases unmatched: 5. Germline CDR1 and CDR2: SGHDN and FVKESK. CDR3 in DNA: TGTGCCAGCAGCCAAGGACTAGCGGGGGGGCCGGGTGAGCAGTTCTTC. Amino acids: CASSQGLAGGPGEQFF.

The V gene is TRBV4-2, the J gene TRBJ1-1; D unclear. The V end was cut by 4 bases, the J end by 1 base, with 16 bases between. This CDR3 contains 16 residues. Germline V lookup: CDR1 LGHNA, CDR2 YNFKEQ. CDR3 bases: TGTGCCAGCAGCCGCCCAGTTTCGTCTGGGAACACTGAAGCTTTCTTT. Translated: CASSRPVSSGNTEAFF.

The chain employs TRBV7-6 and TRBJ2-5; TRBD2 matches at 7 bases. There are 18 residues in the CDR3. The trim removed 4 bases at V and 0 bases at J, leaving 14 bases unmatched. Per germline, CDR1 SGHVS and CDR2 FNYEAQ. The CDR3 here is CASSSAGRHRQNQETQYF. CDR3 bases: TGTGCCAGCAGCTCGGCCGGGAGGCACAGACAAAACCAAGAGACCCAGTACTTC.

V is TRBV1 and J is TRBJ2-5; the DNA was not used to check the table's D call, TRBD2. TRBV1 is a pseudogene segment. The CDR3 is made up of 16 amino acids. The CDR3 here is CTSSQDRPPGEETQYF. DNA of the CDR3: TGCACCAGCAGCCAAGATCGGCCCCCCGGGGAAGAGACCCAGTACTTC.